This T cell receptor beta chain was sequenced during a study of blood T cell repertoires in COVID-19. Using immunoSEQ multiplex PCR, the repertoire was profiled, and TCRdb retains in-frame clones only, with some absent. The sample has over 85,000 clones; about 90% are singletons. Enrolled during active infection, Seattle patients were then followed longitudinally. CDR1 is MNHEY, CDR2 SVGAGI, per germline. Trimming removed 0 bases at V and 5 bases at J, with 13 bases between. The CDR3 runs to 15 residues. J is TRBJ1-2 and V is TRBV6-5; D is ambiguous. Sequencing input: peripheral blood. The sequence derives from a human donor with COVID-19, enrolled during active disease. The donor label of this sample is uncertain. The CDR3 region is CASSYSDAPGYGYTF. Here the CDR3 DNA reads TGTGCCAGCAGTTACTCGGATGCCCCCGGGTATGGCTACACCTTC.